The sequence of this TCR beta chain was determined in a study of glioma-infiltrating T cells after dendritic cell vaccination. Overall study: Dendritic cell vaccination trial patients had either newly diagnosed or recurrent glioblastoma.

Time point reported: after dendritic cell vaccination, including at tumor progression/relapse. CDR1 and CDR2 from the germline V gene are LNHDA and SQIVND (reference sequence). The V and J ends lost 3 bases and 2 bases, in that order; junction bases with no gene match: 9. The CDR3 is made up of 16 amino acids. Produced via immunoSEQ multiplex PCR; TCRdb's table is partial and in-frame only. This table has around 100,000 clones, roughly four fifths appearing once. The sequencing used blood, collected after dendritic cell vaccination. The chain joins TRBV19 to TRBJ2-5; 7 positions match TRBD2. This sequence was found in a human donor with glioblastoma. The CDR3 protein is CASSMRLASGQETQYF. The CDR3 DNA sequence: TGTGCCAGTAGTATGAGGTTGGCTAGCGGACAAGAGACCCAGTACTTC.